Each of the 27 T cell receptor beta chains below was sequenced from the same sample in a study of T cells in Graves' hyperthyroidism and ophthalmopathy. Template material for amplifying TCR beta CDR3 regions consisted of RNA transcripts. Initially, a first-round RT-PCR of the TCR CDR3 employed the HTBI primer set. TCRdb passed the multiplex PCR reads through MiXCR, listing each CDR3 protein once. The table lists around 440,000 distinct CDR3 sequences, roughly 14% of them singletons. Source material: blood. These receptors all come from a woman aged 18-35 years with Graves' hyperthyroidism.

In its sample, this clonotype was seen many times. The J gene is TRBJ2-3, the V gene TRBV7-2; 13 bases match TRBD2. The germline gives CDR1 SGHTA, CDR2 FQGNSA. The CDR3 is made up of 18 amino acids. With 1 base clipped from V and 2 bases from J, the junction kept 6 bases outside the gene matches. In nucleotides, the CDR3 is TGTGCCAGCAGCTTAGAGAAGGGACTAGCGGGACTCACAGATACGCAGTATTTT. It specifies CASSLEKGLAGLTDTQYF.

Many counts were recorded for this clonotype. V usage is TRBV18 and J usage is TRBJ1-1; 8 nucleotides line up with TRBD1. Germline V gives CDR1 KGHSH, CDR2 LQKENI. V was pared by 4 bases and J by 1 base, with 5 bases of the junction left unmatched. The CDR3 contains 15 residues. Here the CDR3 reads CASSLRTGQNTEAFF. CDR3 nucleotides: TGTGCCAGCTCACTCCGGACAGGGCAGAACACTGAAGCTTTCTTT.

A few counts support this clonotype. This may be a read error: a much more frequent sequence differs by one nucleotide. DNA for the CDR3: TGCAGTGCCTGGCCTAGCGGGAGGAGTGAGCAGCTCTTC. Protein: CSAWPSGRSEQLF. The chain couples TRBV20-1 to TRBJ2-1, with 11 nucleotides matching TRBD2. The CDR3 covers 13 residues. The germline V gene has CDR1 DFQATT and CDR2 SNEGSKA (reference sequence).

J is TRBJ2-5 and V is TRBV5-6; the match to TRBD2 covers 9 bases. Germline CDR1 SGHDT, CDR2 YYEEEE. Trimming cost V 0 bases and J 6 bases; bases outside gene matches: 6. The CDR3 is 15 amino acids. Here the CDR3 DNA reads TGTGCCAGCAGCTTGGATGGACTAGCGTTACAGACCCAGTACTTC. Its protein product is CASSLDGLALQTQYF.

This chain uses TRBV12-3 or TRBV12-4 with TRBJ1-3, with no clear D. V was pared by 6 bases and J by 2 bases, with 14 bases between. The CDR3 is made up of 15 amino acids. In nucleotides, the CDR3 is TGTGCCAGCAGGCTCTGGGGAGGAGCTGGAAACACCATATATTTT. Translated: CASRLWGGAGNTIYF.

This rearrangement joins TRBV2 to TRBJ1-2; D unresolved. V was cut by 7 bases and J by 0 bases, with 12 bases left in between. This CDR3 has 14 amino acids. CDR1 and CDR2 from the germline V gene are SNHLY and FYNNEI. Here the CDR3 DNA reads TGTGCCAGCACCTCCGAGGTGGCTAACTATGGCTACACCTTC. This encodes CASTSEVANYGYTF.

This clonotype was detected ten times or more. The genes are TRBV20-1 and TRBJ2-1; no clear D. The CDR3 is 11 amino acids. Germline CDR1 is DFQATT and CDR2 is SNEGSKA (reference sequence). The V end was cut by 3 bases, the J end by 9 bases, with 9 bases between. CDR3 region: CSASPLGEQFF. CDR3 DNA sequence: TGCAGTGCTAGCCCTTTGGGTGAGCAGTTCTTC.

In the case of this clonotype: A much larger clone is a single base away; this may be a read error. This CDR3 reads CASSGLAGRLRRDTQYF. CDR3 sequence (DNA): TGTGCCAGCAGTGGACTAGCGGGACGCCTCAGAAGAGATACGCAGTATTTT. The J gene is TRBJ2-3, the V gene TRBV6-2 or TRBV6-3, with 12 bases matching TRBD2. This CDR3 contains 17 residues. From germline, CDR1 is MNHEY and CDR2 SVGEGT. V shed 5 bases, J shed 5 bases, and the junction held 11 bases outside the gene matches.

Ten or more counts support this clonotype. V and J are TRBV7-2 and TRBJ2-7; the D gene is possibly TRBD1 (6 bases). The germline gives CDR1 SGHTA, CDR2 FQGNSA. The CDR3 runs 15 residues. Deletions cut 5 bases from V and 3 bases from J, with 17 bases between. CDR3 in amino acids: CASSPLTGYLYEQYF. CDR3 DNA: TGTGCCAGCAGCCCCCTGACAGGCTACCTCTACGAGCAGTACTTC.

This clonotype showed up many times. The rearrangement links TRBV4-2 to TRBJ1-1; D may be TRBD1 (6 bases). Trimming took off 8 bases at V and 4 bases at J, with 17 bases between the two ends. The V gene's germline CDR1 is LGHNA and CDR2 YNFKEQ. The CDR3 runs to 14 residues. The CDR3 is CASSAGGVSTEAFF. The CDR3, as DNA: TGTGCCAGCTCCGCGGGGGGCGTGAGCACTGAAGCTTTCTTT.

This clonotype was counted ten times or more. The rearrangement joins TRBV11-2 to TRBJ2-3, with a weak D call TRBD2 (5 bases). CDR1 and CDR2 (germline): SGHAT, FQNNGV. Trimming left V 0 bases short and J 6 bases short, with 13 bases between. The CDR3 runs to 15 residues. CDR3 amino acids: CASSLEGGQIDTQYF. DNA for the CDR3: TGTGCCAGCAGCTTAGAGGGCGGGCAGATTGATACGCAGTATTTT.

The V and J genes are TRBV6-9 and TRBJ2-7; tentatively, D is TRBD2 (6 bases). Looked up from germline, CDR1 is MNHGY and CDR2 is SVAAGI. V was pared by 3 bases and J by 5 bases, with 11 bases between. The CDR3 has 13 amino acids. Here the CDR3 DNA reads TGTGCCAGCAGTTACACCCGGACTAACGAGCAGTACTTC. Translating it yields CASSYTRTNEQYF.

With respect to this clonotype: A much larger clone differs by one base, so this may be a read error. The chain joins TRBV20-1 to TRBJ1-5; D perhaps matches TRBD1 (5 bases). Germline lookup yields CDR1 DFQATT and CDR2 SNEGSKA (reference sequence). The CDR3 runs 15 residues. Trimming removed 4 bases at V and 3 bases at J, with 16 bases between. CDR3 in amino acids: CSAMKSGPYNQPQHF. CDR3 bases: TGCAGTGCTATGAAATCGGGGCCTTACAATCAGCCCCAGCATTTT.

This clonotype came up many times. V gene TRBV12-3 or TRBV12-4 combines with J gene TRBJ1-6; D uncertain. The V end was cut by 6 bases, the J end by 8 bases, with 11 bases between. This CDR3 is built from 13 residues. The CDR3 DNA follows: TGTGCCAGCAGATTCACCGGGGATTCACCCCTCCACTTT. Protein sequence: CASRFTGDSPLHF.

This clonotype was observed a few times. This chain joins TRBV29-1 and TRBJ1-1; D is unresolved. This CDR3 has 10 amino acids. In germline, CDR1 is SQVTM, CDR2 ANQGSEA. V was shortened by 5 bases and J by 6 bases, with 7 bases between the two germline ends. The CDR3 coding sequence is TGCAGCGTTTCGGAGGCTGAAGCTTTCTTT. It encodes CSVSEAEAFF.

This clonotype occurred many times. The rearrangement uses TRBV5-1 and TRBJ2-2, with D possibly called TRBD1 or TRBD2 (5 bases each). Trimming removed 3 bases from V and 0 bases from J, with 9 bases in between. The CDR3 extends over 15 amino acids. Germline loops: CDR1 SGHRS, CDR2 YFSETQ. The CDR3 DNA is TGCGCCAGCAGCTGGGACGGACCGAACACCGGGGAGCTGTTTTTT. It codes for CASSWDGPNTGELFF.

Only a few counts were recorded for this clonotype. This chain links TRBV5-1 with TRBJ2-1; 15 nucleotides agree with TRBD2. Trimming took 6 bases from V and 8 from J; bases not matched to a gene: 12. The germline gives CDR1 SGHRS, CDR2 YFSETQ. The CDR3 contains 17 residues. For the CDR3, the DNA is TGCGCCAGCAAACGGACTAGCGGGGGGGCCGACATCGATGAGCAGTTCTTC. This gives the protein CASKRTSGGADIDEQFF.

This clonotype was seen a handful of times. The DNA for the CDR3 is TGTGCCAGCAGCCCCGGCGGGGGCGGCTACGAGCAGTACTTC. Its translation: CASSPGGGGYEQYF. This rearrangement joins TRBV9 to TRBJ2-7; possibly TRBD2 for D (7 bases). From germline, CDR1 is SGDLS and CDR2 YYNGEE. The CDR3 length is 14 residues. V was trimmed by 4 bases and J by 3 bases, leaving 14 bases between them.

As concerns this clonotype: The conserved phenylalanine or tryptophan normally closing the CDR3 is absent here, so this likely arose from a read error. The chain joins TRBV11-2 to TRBJ2-3; D possibly matches TRBD1 or TRBD2 (6 bases each). CDR3 length: 16 amino acids. Germline V gene lookup returns CDR1 SGHAT and CDR2 FQNNGV. V was clipped by 6 bases and J by 1 base, with 17 bases between them. This chain's CDR3 is CASSLVGGRRTDTQYL. The DNA for the CDR3 is TGTGCCAGCAGTCTTGTAGGGGGGCGACGCACAGATACGCAGTATCTT.

This clonotype was seen repeatedly, ten times or more. V is TRBV12-5 and J is TRBJ1-2; no definite D call. Germline CDR1 and CDR2: LGHNT and FRNRAP. V was pared by 5 bases and J by 7 bases, with 11 bases between. This CDR3 region has 12 residues. The DNA for the CDR3 is TGTGCTAGTGGTAACCGCAGAGGTGGCTACACCTTC. Amino acid sequence: CASGNRRGGYTF.

The sample holds many counts of this clonotype. The V call is TRBV24-1, the J call TRBJ1-5, with D hard to call. Germline assignment: CDR1 KGHDR and CDR2 SFDVKD. Trimming removed 5 bases from V and 6 bases from J, with 10 bases in between. The CDR3 contains 13 residues. The CDR3 region has the DNA TGTGCCACCAGTGGGCCCGGCGGTCAGCCCCAGCATTTT. Amino acids: CATSGPGGQPQHF.

V and J are TRBV6-2 or TRBV6-3 and TRBJ2-2; possible D gene TRBD2, 5 bases. CDR1 MNHEY and CDR2 SVGEGT come from the germline V gene. Trimming cost V 2 bases and J 4 bases, with 11 bases left between them. The CDR3 runs to 15 residues. The CDR3 loop reads CASSYPQAGTGELFF. The CDR3, as DNA: TGTGCCAGCAGTTACCCCCAGGCGGGCACCGGGGAGCTGTTTTTT.

This clonotype showed up many times. The chain has TRBV10-3 and TRBJ1-4; TRBD1 is a possible D gene (6 bases). This CDR3 is 15 amino acids long. Trimming removed 6 bases from V and 5 bases from J, with 16 bases in between. Germline lookup yields CDR1 ENHRY and CDR2 SYGVKD. Written as DNA, the CDR3 is TGTGCCATCAGCAGGGGCCCGTCCTTCAATGAAAAACTGTTTTTT. It yields the protein CAISRGPSFNEKLFF.

This clonotype was recorded at least ten times. The chain recombines TRBV2 with TRBJ2-1; D may match TRBD1 or TRBD2 (6 bases each). This CDR3 contains 14 residues. V dropped 7 bases and J dropped 6 bases, with 16 bases sitting between them. The germline V gene encodes CDR1 SNHLY and CDR2 FYNNEI. CDR3 amino acids: CASTIFGGLNEQFF. CDR3 coding DNA: TGTGCCAGCACCATCTTTGGGGGGCTCAATGAGCAGTTCTTC.

The J gene is TRBJ1-1, the V gene TRBV19; D unresolved. V was clipped by 4 bases and J by 1 base, with 10 bases between them. This CDR3 is built from 14 residues. CDR1 and CDR2 (germline): LNHDA, SQIVND (reference sequence). The DNA for the CDR3 is TGTGCCAGTAGTACTTTTGTCAGGAACACTGAAGCTTTCTTT. Translated, it gives CASSTFVRNTEAFF.

There are a few counts of this clonotype. CDR3 protein: CASSSALAGGESGQFF. The CDR3, as DNA: TGTGCCAGCAGCTCCGCACTAGCGGGAGGGGAATCGGGGCAGTTCTTC. The gene calls are TRBV9 and TRBJ2-1, with 13 positions matching TRBD2. V lost 4 bases, J lost 12 bases, and 13 bases stayed unmatched. The CDR3 runs to 16 residues. The V gene's germline CDR1 is SGDLS and CDR2 YYNGEE. Looking up the rest from reference TRBV9 and TRBJ2-1 gives the full variable domain: DSGVTQTPKHLITATGQRVTLRCSPRSGDLSVYWYQQSLDQGLQFLIQYYNGEERAKGNILERFSAQQFPDLHSELNLSSLELGDSALYFCASSSALAGGESGQFFGPGTRLTVL.

The chain combines TRBV6-2 or TRBV6-3 with TRBJ1-5; the D is unclear. CDR3 length equals 15 residues. V shed 2 bases and J shed 0 bases, with 8 bases lying between them. Looked up from germline, CDR1 is MNHEY and CDR2 is SVGEGT. The CDR3 DNA reads TGTGCCAGCAGTTACGGGGTCGTTAGCAATCAGCCCCAGCATTTT. Its protein product is CASSYGVVSNQPQHF.